A selection of T cell receptor beta chains follows, all from one sample in a study of T cell changes during pregnancy in multiple sclerosis. This table comes from immunoSEQ multiplex PCR, and its TCRdb copy is limited to in-frame clones, with some not included. Of under 50,000 clones in the sample, 85% to 90% were seen once. The source material was peripheral blood, sampled in the first trimester of pregnancy. Receptors were obtained from a female donor in good health, enrolled as a control in a pregnancy study. Each CDR3 is given with its conserved first and last residue. The D gene is left open where the match is weak. Clone size appears in some rows only: once, few, many, or a class for an expanded clone.

D	V	J	size	DNA	CDR3
TRBD1	TRBV28	TRBJ2-7	NA	TGTGCCAGCGATAAATTCGGGACAGGACAGGAGCAGTACTTC	CASDKFGTGQEQYF
NA	TRBV12-1	TRBJ2-6	NA	TGTGCCAGCAGCTTATCAGAGGCGATCAATGTCCCCTTCTCTGGGGCCAACGTCCTGACTTTC	CASSLSEAINVPFSGANVLTF
TRBD2	TRBV27	TRBJ2-7	NA	TGTGCCAGCAGGCAAGCGGGAGGGCCAGATGAGCAGTACTTC	CASRQAGGPDEQYF
TRBD2	TRBV29-1	TRBJ2-7	NA	TGCAGCGTTGGACTAGCGGGAGAGGGGGTGCAGTACTTC	CSVGLAGEGVQYF
NA	TRBV7-8	TRBJ2-5	few	TGTGCCAGCAGCTTAGCGCCTATTAGGAGGGTATATGAGACCCAGTACTTC	CASSLAPIRRVYETQYF
NA	TRBV28	TRBJ1-2	NA	TGTGCCAGCAGTTCGGTAGTTATCAACTATGGCTACACCTTC	CASSSVVINYGYTF
NA	TRBV6-1	TRBJ1-2	NA	TGTGCCAGCAGTGAGACAAGTAACTATGGCTACACCTTC	CASSETSNYGYTF
TRBD2	TRBV28	TRBJ2-2	NA	TGTGCCAGCAGTCGCGTAAGCGGGGGGTCTACCGGGGAGCTGTTTTTT	CASSRVSGGSTGELFF
NA	TRBV14	TRBJ2-2	few	TGTGCCAGCAGCCCGCTTCAGTTTTCCGGGGAGCTGTTTTTT	CASSPLQFSGELFF
TRBD1	TRBV28	TRBJ1-5	NA	TGTGCCAGCAGGAAAGACAGGGGTCGCAATCAGCCCCAGCATTTT	CASRKDRGRNQPQHF
TRBD2	TRBV5-1	TRBJ2-2	NA	TGCGCCAGCAGCGGTAGCGGGGGCCTGAACACCGGGGAGCTGTTTTTT	CASSGSGGLNTGELFF
TRBD1	TRBV5-1	TRBJ1-1	NA	TGCGCCAGCAGCTTGGCCCAGGGGGCCCTGAACACTGAAGCTTTCTTT	CASSLAQGALNTEAFF
NA	TRBV15	TRBJ1-3	NA	TGTGCCACCAGCAGAGATTACGGGGTTAGGGGAAACACCATATATTTT	CATSRDYGVRGNTIYF
NA	TRBV7-9	TRBJ2-1	NA	TGTGCCAGCAGCTTAAACGGAGGAGGGGAAATGAATGAGCAGTTCTTC	CASSLNGGGEMNEQFF
TRBD2	TRBV15	TRBJ2-3	NA	TGTGCCACCAGCAGAGTGGCCCTAGCGGGGGGATCAGATACGCAGTATTTT	CATSRVALAGGSDTQYF
TRBD1	TRBV6-5	TRBJ1-1	NA	TGTGCCAGCAGCCGACAGGGGGTGAACACTGAAGCTTTCTTT	CASSRQGVNTEAFF
NA	TRBV7-3	TRBJ1-1	NA	TGTGCCAGCAGCTTAAGGCCGGACAGTTCAACTGAAGCTTTCTTT	CASSLRPDSSTEAFF
NA	TRBV2	TRBJ1-3	NA	TGTGCCAGCAGAAGACGGGACATAGCTGGAAACACCATATATTTT	CASRRRDIAGNTIYF
TRBD2	TRBV28	TRBJ2-5	NA	TGTGCCAGCAGTTTTCGTCCGGGCGGGAGTGGAGAGACCCAGTACTTC	CASSFRPGGSGETQYF
NA	TRBV11-2	TRBJ1-3	NA	TGTGCCAGCAGGCCTGACGGAGCCTCTGGAAACACCATATATTTT	CASRPDGASGNTIYF
TRBD1	TRBV7-9	TRBJ2-7	NA	TGTGCCAGCAGCTTAGGGGGACAGGGCTACGAGCAGTACTTC	CASSLGGQGYEQYF
TRBD2	TRBV7-8	TRBJ2-7	NA	TGTGCCAGCAGCTGGGGGACTAGCGGGGGGCCAATCTCCTACGAGCAGTACTTC	CASSWGTSGGPISYEQYF
NA	TRBV28	TRBJ2-2	NA	TGTGCCACAAACCGGGTCCAGAACACCGGGGAGCTGTTTTTT	CATNRVQNTGELFF
NA	TRBV29-1	TRBJ1-1	NA	TGCAGCGTTGAAGGGCAGTCCACTGAAGCTTTCTTT	CSVEGQSTEAFF
TRBD1	TRBV6-1	TRBJ2-7	NA	TGTGCCAGCTCTTTAGACAGGGTCTACGAGCAGTACTTC	CASSLDRVYEQYF
TRBD1	TRBV19	TRBJ2-6	NA	TGTGCCAGTAGTATAAGGGACAGGGGATACTCTGGGGCCAACGTCCTGACTTTC	CASSIRDRGYSGANVLTF
TRBD2	TRBV4-2	TRBJ2-3	NA	TGTGCCAGCAGCCAAGGTAATAGCGGGAGCACAGATACGCAGTATTTT	CASSQGNSGSTDTQYF
TRBD2	TRBV6-4	TRBJ2-3	NA	TGTGCCAGGACCCACGAGTTTTGCGGGAGGGCCGGGGCAGATACGCAGTATTTT	CARTHEFCGRAGADTQYF
TRBD2	TRBV6-1	TRBJ2-3	NA	TGTGCCAGCAGTGAACAAGCGGGAAGTACAGATACGCAGTATTTT	CASSEQAGSTDTQYF
NA	TRBV9	TRBJ1-2	NA	TGTGCCAGCAGCGTAGGAGACACCGTCTTACGTGGCTACACCTTC	CASSVGDTVLRGYTF
TRBD2	TRBV15	TRBJ2-3	NA	TGTGCCACCAGCAGAAAACTAGCGGGAGCTCCGGGGATCGATCCCTTAGATTTCCATACGCAGTATTTT	CATSRKLAGAPGIDPLDFHTQYF
TRBD2	TRBV7-2	TRBJ2-7	once	TGTGCCAGCAGCTTAGATTTAGCGGGAGGGCTCAGCTCAACCTACTTC	CASSLDLAGGLSSTYF
NA	TRBV30	TRBJ2-7	NA	TGTGCCTGGAGTGTAGGGGGTTTCGAGCAGTACTTC	CAWSVGGFEQYF
NA	TRBV6-5	TRBJ2-7	NA	TGTGCCAGCAGTTCCAAGCCGGGACTTTTTCTCTACGAGCAGTACTTC	CASSSKPGLFLYEQYF
TRBD1	TRBV5-4	TRBJ1-1	NA	TGTGCCAGCAGCTCAACAGGGGAGACTGAAGCTTTCTTT	CASSSTGETEAFF
NA	TRBV7-2	TRBJ2-7	NA	TGTGCCAGCAGCTTATTTCCGCGGCACGACGCCTACGAGCAGTACTTC	CASSLFPRHDAYEQYF
TRBD2	TRBV4-1	TRBJ2-1	NA	TGCGCCAGCAGCCAAGGTCTAGCGGGGGGAAATGGGCAGGATGAGCAGTTCTTC	CASSQGLAGGNGQDEQFF
NA	TRBV6-5	TRBJ1-1	NA	TGTGCCAGCAGTTACTCAGGGGTCACTGAAGCTTTCTTT	CASSYSGVTEAFF
TRBD1	TRBV15	TRBJ2-7	NA	TGTGCCACCTCTCAGCCGGGACAGGACGTCTACGAGCAGTACTTC	CATSQPGQDVYEQYF
NA	TRBV18	TRBJ2-1	NA	TGTGCCAGCTCACTAGGCGGAATAAATGAGCAGTTCTTC	CASSLGGINEQFF
TRBD2	TRBV9	TRBJ2-7	NA	TGTGCCAGCAGCCCGCACCCCGGGACTAATGTCTACGAGCAGTACTTC	CASSPHPGTNVYEQYF
TRBD1	TRBV6-6	TRBJ2-7	NA	TGTGCCAGCAGTTACCTTGGACAGGGGCTATCCTACGAGCAGTACTTC	CASSYLGQGLSYEQYF
TRBD1	TRBV2	TRBJ1-1	NA	TGTGCCAGCAGTAAAGGCGAGGGGGCGAACACTGAAGCTTTCTTT	CASSKGEGANTEAFF
TRBD1	TRBV2	TRBJ1-5	NA	TGTGCCAGCAGGGACTCAGGGGGTTGGAATCAGCCCCAGCATTTT	CASRDSGGWNQPQHF
TRBD1	TRBV9	TRBJ1-4	NA	TGTGCCAGCAGCGGTGGACAGGGGGCAGGTGAAAAACTGTTTTTT	CASSGGQGAGEKLFF
TRBD1	TRBV30	TRBJ2-4	NA	TGTGCCTGGACCAGGACAGGGGGGGATACGGACATTCAGTACTTC	CAWTRTGGDTDIQYF
NA	TRBV19	TRBJ2-1	NA	TGTGCCAGTAGTATTTCCGGGAGCTCCTACAATGAGCAGTTCTTC	CASSISGSSYNEQFF
TRBD1	TRBV15	TRBJ1-3	NA	TGTGCCACCAGCAGACCACAGGGGGCCGGTCCGGCTACTGGAAACACCATATATTTT	CATSRPQGAGPATGNTIYF